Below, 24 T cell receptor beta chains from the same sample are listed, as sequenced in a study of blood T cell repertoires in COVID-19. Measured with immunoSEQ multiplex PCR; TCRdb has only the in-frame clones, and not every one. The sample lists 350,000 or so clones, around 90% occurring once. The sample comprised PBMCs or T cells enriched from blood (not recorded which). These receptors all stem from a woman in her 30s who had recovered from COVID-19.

The CDR3 sequence: CASSPALTSGTDTQYF. In DNA form, the CDR3 reads TGTGCCAGCTCACCGGCGCTCACTAGCGGCACAGATACGCAGTATTTT. The chain is built from TRBV18 and TRBJ2-3; 7 bases are shared with TRBD2. Per germline, CDR1 KGHSH and CDR2 LQKENI. There are 16 residues in the CDR3. The trim removed 3 bases at V and 1 base at J, leaving 7 bases unmatched.

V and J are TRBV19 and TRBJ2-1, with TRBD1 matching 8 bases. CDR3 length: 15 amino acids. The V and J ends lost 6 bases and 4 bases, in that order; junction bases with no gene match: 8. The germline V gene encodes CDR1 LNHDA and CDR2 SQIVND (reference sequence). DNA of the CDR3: TGTGCCAGTAGCGAATACAGGGGGAGGTACAATGAGCAGTTCTTC. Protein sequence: CASSEYRGRYNEQFF.

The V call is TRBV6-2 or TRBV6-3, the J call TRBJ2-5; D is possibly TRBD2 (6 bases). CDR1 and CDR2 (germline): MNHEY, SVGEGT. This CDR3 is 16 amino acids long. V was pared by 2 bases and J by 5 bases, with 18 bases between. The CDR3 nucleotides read TGTGCCAGCAGTTACCCCCGGGCTAGCGTTCGGGAGACCCAGTACTTC. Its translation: CASSYPRASVRETQYF.

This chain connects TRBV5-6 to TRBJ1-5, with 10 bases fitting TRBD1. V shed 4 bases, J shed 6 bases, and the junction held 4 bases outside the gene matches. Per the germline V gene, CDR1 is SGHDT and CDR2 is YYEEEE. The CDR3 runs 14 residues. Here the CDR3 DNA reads TGTGCCAGCAGCGAGACAGGGGGCGTTCAGCCCCAGCATTTT. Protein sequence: CASSETGGVQPQHF.

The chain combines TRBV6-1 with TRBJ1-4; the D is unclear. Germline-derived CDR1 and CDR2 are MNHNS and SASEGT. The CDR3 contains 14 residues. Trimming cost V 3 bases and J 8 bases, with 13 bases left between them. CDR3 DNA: TGTGCCAGCAGTGATAGGAGGGCCGAGGAAAAACTGTTTTTT. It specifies CASSDRRAEEKLFF.

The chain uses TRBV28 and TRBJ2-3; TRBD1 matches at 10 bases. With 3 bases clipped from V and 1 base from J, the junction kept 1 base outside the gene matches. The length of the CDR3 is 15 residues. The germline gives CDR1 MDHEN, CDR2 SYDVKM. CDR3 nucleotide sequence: TGTGCCAGCAGTTTGGACAGGGGGGGCACAGATACGCAGTATTTT. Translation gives CASSLDRGGTDTQYF.

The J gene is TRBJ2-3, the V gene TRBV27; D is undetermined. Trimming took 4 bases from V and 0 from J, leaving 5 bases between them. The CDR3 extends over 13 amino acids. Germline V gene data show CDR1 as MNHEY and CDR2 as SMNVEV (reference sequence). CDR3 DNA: TGTGCCAGCAGTTCCTCTAGCACAGATACGCAGTATTTT. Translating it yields CASSSSSTDTQYF.

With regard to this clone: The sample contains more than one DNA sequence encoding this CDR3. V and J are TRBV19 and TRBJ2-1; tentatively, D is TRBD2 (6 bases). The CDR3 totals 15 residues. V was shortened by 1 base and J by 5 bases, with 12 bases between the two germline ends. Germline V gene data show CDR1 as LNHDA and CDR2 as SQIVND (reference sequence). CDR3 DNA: TGTGCCAGTAGTATAGGGTTAGCGGTCCACAATGAGCAGTTCTTC. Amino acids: CASSIGLAVHNEQFF.

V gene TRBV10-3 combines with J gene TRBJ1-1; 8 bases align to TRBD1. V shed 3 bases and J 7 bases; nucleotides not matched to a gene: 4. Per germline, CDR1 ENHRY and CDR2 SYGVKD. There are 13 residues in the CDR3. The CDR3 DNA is TGTGCCATCAGTGATCCCGGACAGGGTGAAGCTTTCTTT. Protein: CAISDPGQGEAFF.

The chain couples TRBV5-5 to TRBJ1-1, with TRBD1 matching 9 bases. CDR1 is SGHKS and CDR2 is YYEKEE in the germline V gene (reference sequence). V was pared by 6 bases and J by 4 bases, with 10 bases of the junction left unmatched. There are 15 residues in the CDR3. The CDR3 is CASMPQGAGFTEAFF. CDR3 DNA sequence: TGTGCCAGCATGCCACAGGGGGCGGGTTTCACTGAAGCTTTCTTT.

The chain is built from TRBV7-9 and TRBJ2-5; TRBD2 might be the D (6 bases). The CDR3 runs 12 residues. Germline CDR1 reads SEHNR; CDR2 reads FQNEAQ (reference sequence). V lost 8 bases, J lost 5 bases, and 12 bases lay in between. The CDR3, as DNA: TGTGCCAGCGAAACGGGGAGGGAGACCCAGTACTTC. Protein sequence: CASETGRETQYF.

CDR3 nucleotides: TGTGCCAGCAGCTTGGAGGCGACTAGCGGTTGGGGGGATACGCAGTATTTT. It codes for CASSLEATSGWGDTQYF. The chain links TRBV5-4 to TRBJ2-3; 9 nucleotides align to TRBD2. Trimming removed 0 bases from V and 6 bases from J; junction bases left unmatched: 11. The CDR3 length is 17 residues. In germline, CDR1 is SGHNT, CDR2 YYREEE (reference sequence).

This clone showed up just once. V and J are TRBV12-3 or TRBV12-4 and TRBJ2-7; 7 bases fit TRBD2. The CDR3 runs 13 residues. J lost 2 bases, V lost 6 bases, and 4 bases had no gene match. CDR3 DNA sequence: TGTGCCAGCAGCCGACTAGCAACCTACGAGCAGTACTTC. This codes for CASSRLATYEQYF.

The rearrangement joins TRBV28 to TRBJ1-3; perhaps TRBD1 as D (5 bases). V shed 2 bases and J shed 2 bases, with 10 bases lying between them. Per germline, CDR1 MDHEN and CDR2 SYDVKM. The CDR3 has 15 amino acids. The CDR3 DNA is TGTGCCAGCAGTTTAATGGCCAGGGCTGGAAACACCATATATTTT. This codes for CASSLMARAGNTIYF.

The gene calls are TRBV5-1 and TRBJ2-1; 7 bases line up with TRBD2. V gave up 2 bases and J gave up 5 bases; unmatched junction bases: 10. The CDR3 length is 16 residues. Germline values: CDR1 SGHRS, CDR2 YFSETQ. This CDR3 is CASSFIWESGNNEQFF. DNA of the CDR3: TGCGCCAGCAGCTTCATCTGGGAGAGCGGGAACAATGAGCAGTTCTTC.

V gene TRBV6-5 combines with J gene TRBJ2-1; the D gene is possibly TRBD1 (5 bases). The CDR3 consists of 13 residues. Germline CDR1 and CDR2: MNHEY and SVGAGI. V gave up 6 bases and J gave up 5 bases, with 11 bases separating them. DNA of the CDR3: TGTGCCAGCAGGGGGCGGAAAGACAATGAGCAGTTCTTC. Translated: CASRGRKDNEQFF.

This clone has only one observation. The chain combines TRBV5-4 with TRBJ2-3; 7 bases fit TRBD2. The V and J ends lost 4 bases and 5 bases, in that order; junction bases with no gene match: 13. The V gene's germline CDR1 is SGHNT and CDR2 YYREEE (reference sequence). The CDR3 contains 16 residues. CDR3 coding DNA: TGTGCCAGCAGCCGAGCCTGGGCGGGGGAAAAAGATACGCAGTATTTT. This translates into CASSRAWAGEKDTQYF.

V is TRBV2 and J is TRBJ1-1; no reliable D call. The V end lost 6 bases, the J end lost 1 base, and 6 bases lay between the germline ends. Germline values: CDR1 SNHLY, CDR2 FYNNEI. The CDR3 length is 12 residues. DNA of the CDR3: TGTGCCAGCAGCACAGCGAACACTGAAGCTTTCTTT. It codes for CASSTANTEAFF.

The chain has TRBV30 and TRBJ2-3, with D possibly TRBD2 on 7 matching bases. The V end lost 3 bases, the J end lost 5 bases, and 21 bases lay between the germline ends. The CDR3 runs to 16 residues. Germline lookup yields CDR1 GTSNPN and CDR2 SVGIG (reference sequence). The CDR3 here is CAWREGAWGGRDTQYF. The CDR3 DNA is TGTGCCTGGAGAGAAGGAGCTTGGGGGGGCCGAGATACGCAGTATTTT.

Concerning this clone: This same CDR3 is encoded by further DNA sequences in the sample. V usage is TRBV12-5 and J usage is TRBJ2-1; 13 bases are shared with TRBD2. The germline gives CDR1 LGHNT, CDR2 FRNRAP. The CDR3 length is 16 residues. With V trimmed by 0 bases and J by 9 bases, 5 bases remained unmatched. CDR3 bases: TGTGCTAGTGGTTTGGTACTAGCGGGAGGGCCGGGTGAGCAGTTCTTC. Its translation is CASGLVLAGGPGEQFF.

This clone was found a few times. CDR3: CASSLGTGRRGRVEETQYF. CDR3 bases: TGTGCCAGCAGCTTAGGAACCGGCAGGAGAGGGAGGGTGGAAGAGACCCAGTACTTC. This chain joins TRBV7-2 and TRBJ2-5; TRBD2 agrees at 7 bases. Trimming cost V 1 base and J 3 bases; bases outside gene matches: 17. Germline V lookup: CDR1 SGHTA, CDR2 FQGNSA. This CDR3 region has 19 residues.

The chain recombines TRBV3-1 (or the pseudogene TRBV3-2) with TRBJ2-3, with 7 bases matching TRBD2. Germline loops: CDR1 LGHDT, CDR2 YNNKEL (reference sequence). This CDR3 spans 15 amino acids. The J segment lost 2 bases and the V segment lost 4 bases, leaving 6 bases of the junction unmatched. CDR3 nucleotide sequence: TGTGCCAGCAGCCGAACCAGCGGGGCCACAGATACGCAGTATTTT. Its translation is CASSRTSGATDTQYF.

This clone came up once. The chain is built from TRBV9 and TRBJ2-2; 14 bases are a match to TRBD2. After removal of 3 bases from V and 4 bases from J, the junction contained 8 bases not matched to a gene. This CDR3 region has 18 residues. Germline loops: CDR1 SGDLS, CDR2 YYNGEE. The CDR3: CASSGRLAGGPGTGELFF. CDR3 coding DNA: TGTGCCAGCAGCGGAAGACTAGCGGGAGGGCCGGGCACCGGGGAGCTGTTTTTT.

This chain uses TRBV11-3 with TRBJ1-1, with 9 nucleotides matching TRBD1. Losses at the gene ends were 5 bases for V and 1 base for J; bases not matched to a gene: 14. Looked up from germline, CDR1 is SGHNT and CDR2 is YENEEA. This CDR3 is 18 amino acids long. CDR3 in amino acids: CASSPTDTGQGRNTEAFF. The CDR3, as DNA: TGTGCCAGCAGCCCCACGGACACGGGACAGGGACGGAACACTGAAGCTTTCTTT. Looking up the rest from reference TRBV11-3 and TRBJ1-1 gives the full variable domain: EAGVVQSPRYKIIEKKQPVAFWCNPISGHNTLYWYLQNLGQGPELLIRYENEEAVDDSQLPKDRFSAERLKGVDSTLKIQPAELGDSAVYLCASSPTDTGQGRNTEAFFGQGTRLTVV.